The 5 T cell receptor beta chains presented below share a single source sample, sequenced in a study of cytomegalovirus exposure and HLA in healthy donors. PCR employed 60 Vbeta and 13 Jbeta primers. Repertoires were generated with immunoSEQ multiplex PCR, while TCRdb's copy carries only in-frame clones and drops some. Here the sample spans around 130,000 clones, over 70% being singletons. The specimen sequenced was PBMCs. The receptor source for this set is a woman in her thirties or forties in good health and CMV-seronegative.

This chain joins TRBV7-8 and TRBJ1-1; D is unresolved. The V gene lost 1 base and the J gene lost 2 bases, with 11 bases spanning the gap. The CDR3 consists of 15 residues. Germline V gene data show CDR1 as SGHVS and CDR2 as FQNEAQ. CDR3 coding DNA: TGTGCCAGCAGCTTAGATCGGGGTGGTAACACTGAAGCTTTCTTT. This translates into CASSLDRGGNTEAFF.

The genes are TRBV30 and TRBJ2-4; 7 bases line up with TRBD1. The CDR3 is 12 residues long. V was pared by 1 base and J by 12 bases, with 6 bases of the junction left unmatched. Germline assignment: CDR1 GTSNPN and CDR2 SVGIG (reference sequence). The chain's CDR3 is CAWSGFRDSQYF. DNA of the CDR3: TGTGCCTGGAGTGGTTTTCGGGACAGTCAGTACTTC. The entire variable domain, with the rest obtained from reference TRBV30 and TRBJ2-4, is as follows: SQTIHQWPATLVQPVGSPLSLECTVEGTSNPNLYWYRQAAGRGLQLLFYSVGIGQISSEVPQNLSASRPQDRQFILSSKKLLLSDSGFYLCAWSGFRDSQYFGAGTRLSVL.

The V gene is TRBV5-4, the J gene TRBJ2-1, with 9 nucleotides matching TRBD2. The CDR3 loop spans 16 amino acids. CDR1 and CDR2 from the germline V gene are SGHNT and YYREEE (reference sequence). V trimming: 2 bases; J trimming: 5 bases; junction bases outside the gene matches: 8. The CDR3 DNA sequence: TGTGCCAGCAGCTTAGGTCTAGCGGGGCGGGACAATGAGCAGTTCTTC. Translating gives CASSLGLAGRDNEQFF. The variable domain in full, with the rest retrieved from reference TRBV5-4 and TRBJ2-1, is ETGVTQSPTHLIKTRGQQVTLRCSSQSGHNTVSWYQQALGQGPQFIFQYYREEENGRGNFPPRFSGLQFPNYSSELNVNALELDDSALYLCASSLGLAGRDNEQFFGPGTRLTVL.

The chain joins TRBV5-1 to TRBJ2-3, with D possibly being TRBD2 (6 bases). This CDR3 contains 14 residues. Trimming removed 7 bases at V and 1 base at J, with 13 bases between. The germline V gene encodes CDR1 SGHRS and CDR2 YFSETQ. CDR3 amino acids: CASCRDSRTDTQYF. In DNA, the CDR3 is TGCGCCAGCTGCCGGGACTCACGCACAGATACGCAGTATTTT.

The gene calls are TRBV6-1 and TRBJ1-3; no firm D call. CDR1 MNHNS and CDR2 SASEGT come from the germline V gene. Trimming took 8 bases from V and 2 from J, leaving 16 bases between them. The CDR3 is 15 amino acids. CDR3 protein: CASATHPGTGNTIYF. Written as DNA, the CDR3 is TGTGCCAGCGCTACCCACCCGGGTACTGGAAACACCATATATTTT.